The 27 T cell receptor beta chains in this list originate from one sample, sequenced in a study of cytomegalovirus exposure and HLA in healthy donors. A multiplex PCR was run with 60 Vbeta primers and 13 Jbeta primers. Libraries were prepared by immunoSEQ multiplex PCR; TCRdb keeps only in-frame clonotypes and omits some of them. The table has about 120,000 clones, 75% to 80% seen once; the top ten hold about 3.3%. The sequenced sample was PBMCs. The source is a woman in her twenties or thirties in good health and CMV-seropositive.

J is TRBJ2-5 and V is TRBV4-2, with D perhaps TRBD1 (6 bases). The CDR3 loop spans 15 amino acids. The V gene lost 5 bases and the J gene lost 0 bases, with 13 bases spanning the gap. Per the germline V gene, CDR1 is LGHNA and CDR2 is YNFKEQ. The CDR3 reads CASSYRTDYQETQYF. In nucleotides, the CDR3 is TGTGCCAGCAGCTATCGGACAGACTACCAAGAGACCCAGTACTTC.

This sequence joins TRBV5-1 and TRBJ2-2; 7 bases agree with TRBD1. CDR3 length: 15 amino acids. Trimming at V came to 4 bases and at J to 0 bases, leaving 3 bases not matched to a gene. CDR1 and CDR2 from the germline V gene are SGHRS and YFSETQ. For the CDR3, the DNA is TGCGCCAGCAGCCCGGGACAGCCGAACACCGGGGAGCTGTTTTTT. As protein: CASSPGQPNTGELFF. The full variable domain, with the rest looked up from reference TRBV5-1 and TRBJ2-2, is KAGVTQTPRYLIKTRGQQVTLSCSPISGHRSVSWYQQTPGQGLQFLFEYFSETQRNKGNFPGRFSGRQFSNSRSEMNVSTLELGDSALYLCASSPGQPNTGELFFGEGSRLTVL.

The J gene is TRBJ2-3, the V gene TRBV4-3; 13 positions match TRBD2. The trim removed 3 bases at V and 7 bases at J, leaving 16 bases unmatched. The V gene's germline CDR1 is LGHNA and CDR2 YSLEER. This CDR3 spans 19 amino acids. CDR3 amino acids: CASSHAYPTSGGFGNTQYF. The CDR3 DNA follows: TGCGCCAGCAGCCACGCATACCCGACTAGCGGGGGGTTCGGGAATACGCAGTATTTT.

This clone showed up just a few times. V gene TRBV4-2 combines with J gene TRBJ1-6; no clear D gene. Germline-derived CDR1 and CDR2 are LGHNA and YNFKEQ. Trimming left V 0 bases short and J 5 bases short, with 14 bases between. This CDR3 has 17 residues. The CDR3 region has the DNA TGTGCCAGCAGCCAAGAGATTCGGGTGAGGGATAATTCACCCCTCCACTTT. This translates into CASSQEIRVRDNSPLHF.

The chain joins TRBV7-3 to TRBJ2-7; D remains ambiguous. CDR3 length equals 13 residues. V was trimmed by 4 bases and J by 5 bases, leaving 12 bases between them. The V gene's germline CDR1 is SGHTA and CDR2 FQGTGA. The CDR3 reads CASSSAVGNEQYF. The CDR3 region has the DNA TGTGCCAGCAGCTCCGCGGTAGGCAACGAGCAGTACTTC.

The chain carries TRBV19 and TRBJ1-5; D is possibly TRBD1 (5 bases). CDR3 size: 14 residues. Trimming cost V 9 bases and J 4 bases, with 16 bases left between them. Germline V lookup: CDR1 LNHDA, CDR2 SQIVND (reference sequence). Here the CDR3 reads CASRWWGGNQPQHF. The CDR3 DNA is TGTGCCAGCAGATGGTGGGGGGGAAATCAGCCCCAGCATTTT.

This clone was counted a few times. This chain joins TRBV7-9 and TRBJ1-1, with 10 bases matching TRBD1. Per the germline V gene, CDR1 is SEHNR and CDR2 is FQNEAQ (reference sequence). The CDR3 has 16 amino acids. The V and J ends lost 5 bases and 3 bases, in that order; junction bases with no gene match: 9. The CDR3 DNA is TGTGCCAGCAGCCCCCGACAGGGGGCGGTGGACACTGAAGCTTTCTTT. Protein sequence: CASSPRQGAVDTEAFF.

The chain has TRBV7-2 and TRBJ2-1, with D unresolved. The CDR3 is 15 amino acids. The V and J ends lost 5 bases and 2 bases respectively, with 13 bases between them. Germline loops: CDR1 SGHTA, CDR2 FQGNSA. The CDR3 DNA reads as TGTGCCAGCAGCCCCAGCGTGGGTACCTACAATGAGCAGTTCTTC. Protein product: CASSPSVGTYNEQFF.

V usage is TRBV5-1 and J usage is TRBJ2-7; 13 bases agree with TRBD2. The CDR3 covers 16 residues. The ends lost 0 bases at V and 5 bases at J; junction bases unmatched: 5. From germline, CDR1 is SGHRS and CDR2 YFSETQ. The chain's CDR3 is CASSLDPGLAGNEQYF. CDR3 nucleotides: TGCGCCAGCAGCTTGGACCCGGGACTAGCGGGGAACGAGCAGTACTTC.

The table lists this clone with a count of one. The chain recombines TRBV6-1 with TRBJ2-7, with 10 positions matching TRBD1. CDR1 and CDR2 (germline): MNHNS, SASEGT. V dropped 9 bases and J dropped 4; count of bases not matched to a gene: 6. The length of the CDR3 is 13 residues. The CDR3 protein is CASLGDRGYEQYF. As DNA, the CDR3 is TGTGCCAGTTTAGGGGACAGGGGTTACGAGCAGTACTTC.

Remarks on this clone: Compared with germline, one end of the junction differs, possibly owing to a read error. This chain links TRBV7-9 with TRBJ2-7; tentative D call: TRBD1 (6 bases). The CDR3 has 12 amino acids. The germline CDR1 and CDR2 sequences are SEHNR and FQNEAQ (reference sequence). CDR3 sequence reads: CSSSLQGYEQYF. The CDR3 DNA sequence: TGTTCCAGCAGCCTACAGGGCTACGAGCAGTACTTC.

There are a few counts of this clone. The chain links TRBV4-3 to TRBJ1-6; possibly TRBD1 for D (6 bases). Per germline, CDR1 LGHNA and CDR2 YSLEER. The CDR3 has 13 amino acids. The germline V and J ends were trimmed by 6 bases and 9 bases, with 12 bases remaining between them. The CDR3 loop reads CASRYRVGSPLHF. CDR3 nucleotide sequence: TGCGCCAGCAGGTACAGGGTTGGTTCACCCCTCCACTTT.

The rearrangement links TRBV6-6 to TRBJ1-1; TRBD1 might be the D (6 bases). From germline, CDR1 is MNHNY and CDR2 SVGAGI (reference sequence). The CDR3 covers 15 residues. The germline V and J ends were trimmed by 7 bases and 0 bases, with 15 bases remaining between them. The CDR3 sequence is CASNDRQALNTEAFF. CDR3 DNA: TGTGCCAGCAACGACAGACAGGCTCTGAACACTGAAGCTTTCTTT.

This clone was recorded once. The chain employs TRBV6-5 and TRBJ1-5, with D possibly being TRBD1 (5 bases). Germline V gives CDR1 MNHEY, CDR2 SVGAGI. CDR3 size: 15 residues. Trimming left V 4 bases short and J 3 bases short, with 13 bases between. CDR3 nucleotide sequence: TGTGCCAGCAGTTCATCCGACAGCTACAATCAGCCCCAGCATTTT. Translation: CASSSSDSYNQPQHF.

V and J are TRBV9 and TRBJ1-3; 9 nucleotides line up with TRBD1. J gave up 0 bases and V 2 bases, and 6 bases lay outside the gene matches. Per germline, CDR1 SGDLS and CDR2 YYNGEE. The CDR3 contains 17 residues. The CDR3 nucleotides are TGTGCCAGCAGCGTCGGGACAGGGCCTTTCTCTGGAAACACCATATATTTT. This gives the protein CASSVGTGPFSGNTIYF.

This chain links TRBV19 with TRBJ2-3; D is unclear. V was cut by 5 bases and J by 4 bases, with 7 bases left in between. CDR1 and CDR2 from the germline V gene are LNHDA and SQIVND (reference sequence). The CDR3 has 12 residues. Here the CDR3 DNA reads TGTGCCAGTAGTCTCAACTCAGATACGCAGTATTTT. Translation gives CASSLNSDTQYF.

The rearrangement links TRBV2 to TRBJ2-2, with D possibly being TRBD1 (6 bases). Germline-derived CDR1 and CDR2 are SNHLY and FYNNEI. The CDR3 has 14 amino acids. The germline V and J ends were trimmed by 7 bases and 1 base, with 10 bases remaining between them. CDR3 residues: CASKGTMNTGELFF. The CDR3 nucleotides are TGTGCCAGCAAAGGGACAATGAACACCGGGGAGCTGTTTTTT.

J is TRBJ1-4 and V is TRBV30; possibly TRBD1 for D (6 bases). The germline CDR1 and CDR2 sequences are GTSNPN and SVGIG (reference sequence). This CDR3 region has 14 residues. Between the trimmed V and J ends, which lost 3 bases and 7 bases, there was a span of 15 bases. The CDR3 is CAWSTGFPGEKLFF. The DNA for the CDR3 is TGTGCCTGGAGCACAGGGTTTCCGGGTGAAAAACTGTTTTTT.

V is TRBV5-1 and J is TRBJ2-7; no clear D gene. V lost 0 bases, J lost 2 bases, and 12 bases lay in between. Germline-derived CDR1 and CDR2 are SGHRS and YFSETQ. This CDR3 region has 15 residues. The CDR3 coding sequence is TGCGCCAGCAGCTTGGAGAGGCGACCTACCTACGAGCAGTACTTC. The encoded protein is CASSLERRPTYEQYF.

The CDR3: CASAAEDSFGYTF. CDR3 bases: TGCGCCTCTGCCGCAGAGGACAGCTTTGGCTACACCTTC. The chain employs TRBV5-1 and TRBJ1-2; D perhaps matches TRBD1 (6 bases). Per the germline V gene, CDR1 is SGHRS and CDR2 is YFSETQ. This CDR3 contains 13 residues. The germline V and J ends were trimmed by 10 bases and 7 bases, with 20 bases remaining between them. Filled out from reference TRBV5-1 and TRBJ1-2, the complete variable domain reads KAGVTQTPRYLIKTRGQQVTLSCSPISGHRSVSWYQQTPGQGLQFLFEYFSETQRNKGNFPGRFSGRQFSNSRSEMNVSTLELGDSALYLCASAAEDSFGYTFGSGTRLTVV.

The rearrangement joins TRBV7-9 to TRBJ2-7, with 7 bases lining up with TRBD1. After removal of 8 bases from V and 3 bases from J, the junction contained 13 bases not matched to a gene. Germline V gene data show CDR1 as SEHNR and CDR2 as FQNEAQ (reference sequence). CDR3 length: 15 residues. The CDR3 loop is CASANPGTVNYEQYF. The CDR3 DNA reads TGTGCCAGCGCTAACCCCGGGACAGTAAACTACGAGCAGTACTTC.

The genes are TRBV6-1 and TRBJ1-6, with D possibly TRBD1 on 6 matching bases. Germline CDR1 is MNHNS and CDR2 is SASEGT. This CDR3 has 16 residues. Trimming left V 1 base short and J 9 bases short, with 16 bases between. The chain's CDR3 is CASSEVGGPSLSPLHF. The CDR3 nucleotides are TGTGCCAGCAGTGAAGTGGGGGGGCCGAGCCTTTCACCCCTCCACTTT.

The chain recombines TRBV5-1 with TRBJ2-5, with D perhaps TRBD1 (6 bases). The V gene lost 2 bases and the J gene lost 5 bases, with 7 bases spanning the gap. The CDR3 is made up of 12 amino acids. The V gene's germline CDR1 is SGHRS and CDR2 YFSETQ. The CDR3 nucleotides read TGCGCCAGCAGCTTAACAGGGGAGACCCAGTACTTC. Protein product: CASSLTGETQYF.

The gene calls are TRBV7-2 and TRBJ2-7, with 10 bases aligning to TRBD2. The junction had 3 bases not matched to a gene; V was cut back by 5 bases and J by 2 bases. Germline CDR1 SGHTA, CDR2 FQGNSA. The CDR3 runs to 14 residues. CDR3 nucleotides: TGTGCCAGCAGCCCTACTAGCGGGACCTACGAGCAGTACTTC. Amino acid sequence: CASSPTSGTYEQYF.

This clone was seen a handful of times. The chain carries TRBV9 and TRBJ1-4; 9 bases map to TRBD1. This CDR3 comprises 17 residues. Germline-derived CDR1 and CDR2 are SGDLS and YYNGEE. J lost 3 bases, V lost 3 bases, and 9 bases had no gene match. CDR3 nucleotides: TGTGCCAGCAGCGACGGACAGGGGAACGATTCTAATGAAAAACTGTTTTTT. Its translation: CASSDGQGNDSNEKLFF.

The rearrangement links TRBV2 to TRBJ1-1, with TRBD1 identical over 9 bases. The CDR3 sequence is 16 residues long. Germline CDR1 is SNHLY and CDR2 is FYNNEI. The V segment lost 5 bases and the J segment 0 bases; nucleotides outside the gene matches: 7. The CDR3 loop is CASSPGTGNMNTEAFF. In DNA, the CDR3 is TGTGCCAGCAGTCCCGGGACAGGGAATATGAACACTGAAGCTTTCTTT.

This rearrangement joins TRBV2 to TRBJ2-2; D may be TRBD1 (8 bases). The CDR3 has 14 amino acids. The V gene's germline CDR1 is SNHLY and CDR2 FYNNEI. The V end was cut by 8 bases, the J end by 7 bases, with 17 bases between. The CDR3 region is CASGLTGGVGELFF. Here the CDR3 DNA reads TGTGCCAGCGGTCTAACAGGGGGGGTCGGGGAGCTGTTTTTT.